This TCR beta chain comes out of a study of blood T cell repertoires in COVID-19 (TCRdb year 2020). For the wider study: Samples from collaborators originated in the United States, Italy and Spain and spanned both the acute and convalescent phases of COVID-19. Where HLA class I and class II types were available, the types were taken from metadata supplied by the sample provider, not from assay-based typing. Deeply sampled blood TCRbeta repertoires from subjects exposed to, actively infected with, or recovered from COVID-19 were included in the dataset. The sample metadata nearly always contained a de-identified subject ID, COVID-19 status, age in years and sex. A freely available public database, intended as a resource for researchers studying the immune response to SARS-CoV-2, is where the repertoires were released. The samples were drawn from the first 160 participants of the ongoing ImmuneRACE study and from some 1,300 subjects provided by 6 global collaborators. The material from the prospective study consisted of cDNA or gDNA derived from T cells, B-cell-depleted T cells, or PBMCs. The study at large found these results: The quantity of clinical and demographic metadata differed by source and by participant and was supplied without curation.

Whole blood was collected in K2EDTA tubes by collaborating institutions according to the institutions' own protocols. For TCRbeta analysis, collaborator samples were shipped as frozen whole blood, as isolated PBMCs, or as DNA extracted from either sample type. In this sample, this clone turned up once. Its antigen is unknown. No base qualities exist here, and no much larger clone lies one base off it. Here V drops 4 bases and J drops 5 bases, and the junction holds 5 bases not matched to any gene. The CDR3 contains 16 residues, cysteine and phenylalanine counted. Just CDR3 DNA is preserved here, 48 bases in frame from base 1. CDR1 ENHRY and CDR2 SYGVKD are derived from the germline V gene. TCRbeta CDR3 regions were amplified from genomic DNA using the immunoSEQ Assay, a bias-controlled multiplex PCR. The authors processed their data as follows. The number of nucleated cells in each sample was estimated from the amplification of reference gene primers within the assay. To quantify the absolute abundance of each unique TCRbeta CDR3 rearrangement, sequence reads were collapsed and filtered. Productive Simpson clonality was computed per sample as the square root of Simpson's diversity index over productive rearrangements. Not all clones reach the TCRdb copy of this immuneACCESS table, which keeps in-frame sequences only. Checked studies attribute under half of the gap to unresolved V genes and leave the rest unexplained. The V and J calls and clone size come from that table; D and trimming were worked out from the DNA. The sample table holds roughly 100,000 clones, of which 85% to 90% were seen once. The top ten clonotypes cover about 30% of the sample.

The rearranged chain carries TRBV10-3 and TRBJ2-3; TRBD2 agrees with 14 junctional bases. This receptor was obtained from a woman of 80 years or more with acute or convalescent COVID-19. Sequencing was carried out using peripheral blood. CDR3 protein: CAISGGLAGAGDTQYF. The nucleotide sequence is TGTGCCATCAGTGGGGGACTAGCGGGGGCGGGAGATACGCAGTATTTT.